A selection of T cell receptor beta chains follows, all from one sample in a study of blood T cell repertoires in COVID-19. Sequencing used immunoSEQ multiplex PCR; TCRdb keeps in-frame clones, though not all of them. The table lists some 300,000 clones, about nine tenths of them singletons. The sample was peripheral blood. The receptor set was obtained from a woman aged 25 to 45 who had recovered from COVID-19. The CDR3 runs from the conserved cysteine through the conserved F or W. The order of the fields is clone size, D gene, J gene, CDR3 length, V gene, CDR3 protein, CDR3 DNA. The D gene is left open where the match is weak. Clone size is stated in some rows and not others, as once, few, many or a class when expanded.

once | TRBD1 | TRBJ1-5 | 14 | TRBV29-1 | CSVGTGGSNQPQHF | TGCAGCGTTGGGACAGGGGGTTCCAATCAGCCCCAGCATTTT
. | . | TRBJ2-5 | 18 | TRBV5-1 | CASSFVTPGGVVEETQYF | TGCGCCAGCAGCTTTGTTACGCCTGGCGGGGTGGTTGAAGAGACCCAGTACTTC
. | TRBD1 | TRBJ1-5 | 15 | TRBV4-3 | CASSQGQGIEQPQHF | TGCGCCAGCAGCCAAGGACAGGGAATAGAACAGCCCCAGCATTTT
. | TRBD1 | TRBJ1-1 | 16 | TRBV18 | CASSPNLQGLNTEAFF | TGTGCCAGCTCACCAAACTTACAGGGGTTGAACACTGAAGCTTTCTTT
. | TRBD2 | TRBJ2-1 | 16 | TRBV19 | CASSLTGTSGDGEQFF | TGTGCCAGTAGTTTAACCGGGACTAGCGGGGATGGTGAGCAGTTCTTC
. | . | TRBJ1-1 | 18 | TRBV2 | CASTGRRSGASLNTEAFF | TGTGCCAGCACTGGTCGGAGGTCAGGGGCGAGCCTTAACACTGAAGCTTTCTTT
. | . | TRBJ2-5 | 16 | TRBV21-1 | CARGPAPTGGEETQYF | TGTGCCAGGGGTCCAGCGCCAACAGGGGGCGAAGAGACCCAGTACTTC
. | TRBD1 | TRBJ2-7 | 15 | TRBV4-2 | CASSLGQGNSYEQYF | TGTGCCAGCAGCCTTGGACAGGGTAACTCCTACGAGCAGTACTTC
. | . | TRBJ2-2 | 16 | TRBV6-5 | CASSYSRGAGTGELFF | TGTGCCAGCAGTTACTCTCGGGGGGCGGGCACCGGGGAGCTGTTTTTT
. | . | TRBJ1-1 | 16 | TRBV4-1 | CASSRNRERLQTEAFF | TGCGCCAGCAGCCGCAACCGAGAGAGGTTGCAAACTGAAGCTTTCTTT
. | TRBD1 | TRBJ2-1 | 13 | TRBV19 | CASSRRQGNEQFF | TGTGCCAGTAGTAGACGACAGGGCAATGAGCAGTTCTTC
few | TRBD1 | TRBJ1-2 | 15 | TRBV6-1 | CASSDGQGGAFGYTF | TGTGCCAGCAGTGACGGACAGGGCGGGGCGTTTGGCTACACCTTC
few | TRBD1 | TRBJ1-3 | 14 | TRBV3-1/TRBV3-2 | CASSPGTGGNTIYF | TGTGCCAGCAGCCCGGGGACAGGGGGAAACACCATATATTTT
. | . | TRBJ1-1 | 11 | TRBV20-1 | CSVARVTEAFF | TGCAGTGTTGCCAGGGTCACTGAAGCTTTCTTT
. | TRBD2 | TRBJ2-3 | 15 | TRBV5-4 | CASSSLGGGTDTQYF | TGTGCCAGCAGCTCCCTCGGGGGGGGCACAGATACGCAGTATTTT
. | . | TRBJ1-2 | 15 | TRBV28 | CASLSPGITNYGYTF | TGTGCCAGCCTGTCCCCGGGGATAACAAACTATGGCTACACCTTC
. | . | TRBJ2-2 | 15 | TRBV5-1 | CASSPGGWDTGELFF | TGCGCCAGCAGCCCCGGCGGATGGGACACCGGGGAGCTGTTTTTT
. | . | TRBJ1-2 | 13 | TRBV2 | CASTLDGGYGYTF | TGTGCCAGCACTCTCGATGGGGGGTATGGCTACACCTTC
. | TRBD1 | TRBJ1-1 | 15 | TRBV15 | CATSRRQGMNTEAFF | TGTGCCACCAGCAGGAGACAGGGGATGAACACTGAAGCTTTCTTT
once | TRBD1 | TRBJ2-1 | 16 | TRBV19 | CASSILGGRSYNEQFF | TGTGCCAGTAGTATACTAGGGGGCCGGTCCTACAATGAGCAGTTCTTC
. | . | TRBJ1-1 | 12 | TRBV4-3 | CASARRGTEAFF | TGCGCCAGCGCTCGGAGGGGCACTGAAGCTTTCTTT
. | . | TRBJ1-6 | 15 | TRBV19 | CASSKEVAGPSPLHF | TGTGCCAGTAGTAAGGAGGTGGCGGGCCCTTCACCCCTCCACTTT
. | TRBD1 | TRBJ1-5 | 15 | TRBV30 | CAWKSTGGWNQPQHF | TGTGCCTGGAAATCAACAGGGGGGTGGAATCAGCCCCAGCATTTT
. | TRBD1 | TRBJ1-5 | 16 | TRBV23-1 | CASRTTGGQGHQPQHF | TGCGCCAGCAGAACAACGGGAGGACAGGGACATCAGCCCCAGCATTTT
. | TRBD1 | TRBJ1-4 | 15 | TRBV30 | CAWSVVDRSNEKLFF | TGTGCCTGGAGTGTAGTGGACAGGTCGAATGAAAAACTGTTTTTT
. | TRBD2 | TRBJ2-1 | 19 | TRBV6-1 | CASSEDGLADLSSYNEQFF | TGTGCCAGCAGTGAGGATGGACTAGCGGATTTGTCCTCCTACAATGAGCAGTTCTTC
. | . | TRBJ1-3 | 13 | TRBV6-5 | CASSPGLGNTIYF | TGTGCCAGCAGTCCTGGGCTTGGAAACACCATATATTTT
. | . | TRBJ1-4 | 15 | TRBV7-2 | CASSYRQARGEKLFF | TGTGCCAGCAGCTATCGACAGGCGAGAGGGGAAAAACTGTTTTTT
. | TRBD1 | TRBJ2-7 | 13 | TRBV6-5 | CASSRGQGNEQYF | TGTGCCAGCAGCCGAGGACAGGGGAATGAGCAGTACTTC
. | TRBD2 | TRBJ2-7 | 16 | TRBV7-9 | CASSWTSGGSSYEQYF | TGTGCCAGCAGCTGGACTAGCGGGGGTAGCTCCTACGAGCAGTACTTC
. | TRBD2 | TRBJ2-7 | 16 | TRBV19 | CASSSPLAGLKGEQYF | TGTGCCAGTAGTAGCCCACTAGCGGGGCTCAAGGGCGAGCAGTACTTC
few | . | TRBJ2-7 | 13 | TRBV30 | CAWSVSGPYEQYF | TGTGCCTGGAGTGTATCAGGTCCCTACGAGCAGTACTTC
. | TRBD1 | TRBJ1-2 | 15 | TRBV27 | CASSSRGQGVYGYTF | TGTGCCAGCAGTTCCCGGGGACAGGGGGTGTATGGCTACACCTTC
. | . | TRBJ1-5 | 16 | TRBV23-1 | CASSQSDRYSNQPQHF | TGCGCCAGCAGTCAATCGGACAGATATAGCAATCAGCCCCAGCATTTT
. | . | TRBJ2-7 | 16 | TRBV4-1 | CASSQDQGVGREKQYF | TGCGCCAGCAGCCAAGATCAAGGTGTAGGCAGGGAAAAGCAGTACTTC
. | . | TRBJ1-3 | 13 | TRBV30 | CAWSADRGNTIYF | TGTGCCTGGAGTGCTGACAGGGGAAACACCATATATTTT
. | . | TRBJ2-2 | 14 | TRBV5-5 | CASSAAPNTGELFF | TGTGCCAGCAGCGCGGCTCCGAACACCGGGGAGCTGTTTTTT
. | . | TRBJ1-5 | 13 | TRBV7-8 | CASSLPGGQPQHF | TGTGCCAGCAGCTTGCCTGGAGGTCAGCCCCAGCATTTT
. | TRBD1 | TRBJ2-5 | 14 | TRBV19 | CASSNQGAWETQYF | TGTGCCAGTAGTAACCAGGGGGCGTGGGAGACCCAGTACTTC
once | TRBD1 | TRBJ1-1 | 20 | TRBV10-1 | CASSESGIGGQGARSTEAFF | TGCGCCAGCAGTGAGTCGGGCATAGGTGGGCAGGGGGCGCGCAGCACTGAAGCTTTCTTT
. | . | TRBJ2-7 | 12 | TRBV3-1/TRBV3-2 | CASSQGEGEQYF | TGTGCCAGCAGCCAAGGTGAGGGCGAGCAGTACTTC
. | . | TRBJ2-1 | 15 | TRBV7-9 | CASSLVSGSYNEQFF | TGTGCCAGCAGCTTAGTCTCAGGCTCCTACAATGAGCAGTTCTTC
. | TRBD1 | TRBJ2-7 | 15 | TRBV11-3 | CASSRTGTGIYEQYF | TGTGCCAGCAGCCGAACCGGGACAGGGATCTACGAGCAGTACTTC
. | TRBD2 | TRBJ2-1 | 16 | TRBV18 | CASSPGGTSLWNEQFF | TGTGCCAGCTCACCAGGCGGGACTAGCTTGTGGAATGAGCAGTTCTTC
. | TRBD1 | TRBJ2-3 | 16 | TRBV4-2 | CASSRSGQGVTDTQYF | TGTGCCAGCAGCCGCTCGGGACAGGGGGTGACAGATACGCAGTATTTT
. | TRBD2 | TRBJ2-7 | 14 | TRBV10-3 | CAIRGTSGVYEQYF | TGTGCCATCAGGGGGACTAGCGGGGTCTACGAGCAGTACTTC
. | . | TRBJ1-2 | 14 | TRBV6-5 | CASSYGDTANGYTF | TGTGCCAGCAGTTACGGGGACACGGCCAATGGCTACACCTTC
. | . | TRBJ2-1 | 13 | TRBV5-1 | CASSTISLNEQFF | TGCGCCAGCAGCACGATTAGCCTCAATGAGCAGTTCTTC
. | . | TRBJ1-1 | 16 | TRBV10-3 | CAIRPGAGTANTEAFF | TGTGCCATCCGTCCAGGAGCGGGTACGGCGAACACTGAAGCTTTCTTT
. | . | TRBJ1-5 | 12 | TRBV28 | CASGNANQPQHF | TGTGCCAGCGGTAACGCGAATCAGCCCCAGCATTTT
. | TRBD1 | TRBJ2-7 | 15 | TRBV7-3 | CASSFTGQGPYEQYF | TGTGCCAGCAGCTTCACCGGACAGGGCCCCTACGAGCAGTACTTC
. | TRBD1 | TRBJ2-5 | 16 | TRBV14 | CASSQDVQGARETQYF | TGTGCCAGCAGCCAAGATGTTCAGGGGGCACGGGAGACCCAGTACTTC
. | TRBD1 | TRBJ1-3 | 15 | TRBV9 | CASSPDRGRGNTIYF | TGTGCCAGCAGCCCGGACAGGGGGCGAGGAAACACCATATATTTT